This T cell receptor (beta chain) appears in the sequencing data of a study of cytomegalovirus exposure and HLA in healthy donors. PCR used 60 Vbeta primers and 13 Jbeta primers. Clones were sequenced by immunoSEQ multiplex PCR, and TCRdb holds only the in-frame ones, with some missing. The listing records about 120,000 clones. The CDR3 spans 15 residues. Trimming shortened V by 0 bases and J by 0 bases, and 10 bases separated the two germline ends. Germline CDR1 and CDR2: SGHTS and YDEGEE. The clonotype originates from a woman aged 35 to 49 in good health and CMV-seropositive. The gene calls are TRBV5-8 and TRBJ2-7; maybe TRBD1 (6 bases). Source material: PBMCs. This chain's CDR3 is CASSLGGTSSYEQYF. CDR3 DNA sequence: TGTGCCAGCAGCTTGGGTGGGACAAGCTCCTACGAGCAGTACTTC.